These 2 T cell receptor beta chains came from one sample sequenced in a study of vaccination and CD4 T cells after COVID-19. The treatment: roughly 10-day PBMC culture with coronavirus spike peptide pools or control peptides (ViraFEST assay). The study sequenced cultured CD4+ T cell DNA using the Oncomine TCR Beta short-read assay. TCRdb reanalysed the PCR reads using MiXCR and keeps one entry per CDR3 protein. The sample lists approximately 9,600 distinct CDR3 sequences, just under 50% occurring once. The antigens of these receptors remain unknown. The sample comprised CD4+ T cells from blood, cultured in vitro. These receptors all come from a human donor who had recovered from COVID-19.

V and J are TRBV19 and TRBJ1-3, with D uncertain. The V end lost 3 bases, the J end lost 0 bases, and 9 bases lay between the germline ends. Per germline, CDR1 LNHDA and CDR2 SQIVND (reference sequence). This CDR3 spans 15 amino acids. The CDR3, as DNA: TGTGCCAGTAGTATCTCTCGCAGCTCTGGAAACACCATATATTTT. Protein: CASSISRSSGNTIYF. Together with reference TRBV19 and TRBJ1-3, the CDR3 gives the full variable domain: DGGITQSPKYLFRKEGQNVTLSCEQNLNHDAMYWYRQDPGQGLRLIYYSQIVNDFQKGDIAEGYSVSREKKESFPLTVTSAQKNPTAFYLCASSISRSSGNTIYFGEGSWLTVV.

The rearrangement uses TRBV6-1 and TRBJ1-1, with D uncertain. The CDR3 sequence is 13 residues long. The germline V gene encodes CDR1 MNHNS and CDR2 SASEGT. Trimming took off 3 bases at V and 6 bases at J, with 11 bases between the two ends. In nucleotides, the CDR3 is TGTGCCAGCAGTGACGATTATATCCCTGAAGCTTTCTTT. Residues: CASSDDYIPEAFF.